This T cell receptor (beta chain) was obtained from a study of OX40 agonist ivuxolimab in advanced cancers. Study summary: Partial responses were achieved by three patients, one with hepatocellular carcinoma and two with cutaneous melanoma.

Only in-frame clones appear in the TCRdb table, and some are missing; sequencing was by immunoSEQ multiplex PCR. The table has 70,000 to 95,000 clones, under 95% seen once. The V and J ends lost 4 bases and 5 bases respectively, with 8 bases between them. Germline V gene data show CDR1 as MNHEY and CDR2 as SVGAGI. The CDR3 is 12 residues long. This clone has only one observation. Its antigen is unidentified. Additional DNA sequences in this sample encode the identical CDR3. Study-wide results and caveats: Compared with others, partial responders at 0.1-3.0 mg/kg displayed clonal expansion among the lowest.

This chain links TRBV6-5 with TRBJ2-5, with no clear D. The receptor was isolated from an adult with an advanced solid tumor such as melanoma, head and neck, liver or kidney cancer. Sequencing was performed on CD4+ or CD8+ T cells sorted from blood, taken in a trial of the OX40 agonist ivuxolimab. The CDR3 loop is CASSSAEETQYF. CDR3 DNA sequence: TGTGCCAGCAGTTCAGCTGAGGAGACCCAGTACTTC.